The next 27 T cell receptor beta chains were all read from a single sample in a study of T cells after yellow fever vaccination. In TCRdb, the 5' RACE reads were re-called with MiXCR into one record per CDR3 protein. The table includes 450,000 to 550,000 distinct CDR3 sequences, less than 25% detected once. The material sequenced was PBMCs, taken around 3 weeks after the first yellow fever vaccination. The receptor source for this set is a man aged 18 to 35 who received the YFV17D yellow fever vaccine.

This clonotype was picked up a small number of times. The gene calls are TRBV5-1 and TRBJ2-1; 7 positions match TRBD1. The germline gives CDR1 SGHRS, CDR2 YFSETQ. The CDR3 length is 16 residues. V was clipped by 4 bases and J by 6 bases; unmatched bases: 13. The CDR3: CASSPTGKLVGNEQFF. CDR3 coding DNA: TGCGCCAGCAGCCCGACAGGGAAGCTAGTAGGCAATGAGCAGTTCTTC.

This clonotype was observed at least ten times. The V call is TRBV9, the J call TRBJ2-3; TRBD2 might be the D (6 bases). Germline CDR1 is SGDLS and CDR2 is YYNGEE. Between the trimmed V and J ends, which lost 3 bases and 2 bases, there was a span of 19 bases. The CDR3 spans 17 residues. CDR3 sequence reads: CASSALKTRGITDTQYF. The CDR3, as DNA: TGTGCCAGCAGCGCGCTTAAGACTAGGGGAATCACAGATACGCAGTATTTT.

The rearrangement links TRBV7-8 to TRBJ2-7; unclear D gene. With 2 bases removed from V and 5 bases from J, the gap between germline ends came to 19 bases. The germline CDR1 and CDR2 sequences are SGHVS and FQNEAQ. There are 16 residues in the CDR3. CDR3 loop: CASSLPEHRSGHEQYV. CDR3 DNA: TGTGCCAGCAGCTTACCAGAACATCGATCCGGGCACGAGCAGTACGTC.

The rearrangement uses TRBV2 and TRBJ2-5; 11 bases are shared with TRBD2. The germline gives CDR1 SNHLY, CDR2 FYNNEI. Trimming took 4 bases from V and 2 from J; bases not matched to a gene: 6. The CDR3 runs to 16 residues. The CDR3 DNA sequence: TGTGCCAGCAGTGCGGGGGCTAGCGGGGGGCAAGAGACCCAGTACTTC. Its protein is CASSAGASGGQETQYF.

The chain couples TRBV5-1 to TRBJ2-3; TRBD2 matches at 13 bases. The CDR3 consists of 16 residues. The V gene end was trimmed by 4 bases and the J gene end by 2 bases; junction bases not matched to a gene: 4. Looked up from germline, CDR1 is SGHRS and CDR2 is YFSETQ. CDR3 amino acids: CASSATSGGDTDTQYF. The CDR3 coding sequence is TGCGCCAGCAGCGCCACTAGCGGGGGGGACACAGATACGCAGTATTTT.

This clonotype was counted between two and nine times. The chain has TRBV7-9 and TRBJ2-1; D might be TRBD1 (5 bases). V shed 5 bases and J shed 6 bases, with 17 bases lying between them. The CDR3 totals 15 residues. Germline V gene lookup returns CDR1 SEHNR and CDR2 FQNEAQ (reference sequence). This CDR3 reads CASSRPPSRGNEQFF. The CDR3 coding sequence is TGTGCCAGCAGCCGACCCCCCTCTAGGGGCAATGAGCAGTTCTTC. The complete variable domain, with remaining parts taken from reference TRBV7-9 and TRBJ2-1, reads DTGVSQNPRHKITKRGQNVTFRCDPISEHNRLYWYRQTLGQGPEFLTYFQNEAQLEKSRLLSDRFSAERPKGSFSTLEIQRTEQGDSAMYLCASSRPPSRGNEQFFGPGTRLTVL.

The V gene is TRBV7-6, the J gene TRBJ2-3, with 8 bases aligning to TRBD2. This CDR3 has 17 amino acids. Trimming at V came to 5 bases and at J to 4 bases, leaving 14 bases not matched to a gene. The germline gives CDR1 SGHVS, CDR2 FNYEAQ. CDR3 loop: CASSLKLAEPQADTQYF. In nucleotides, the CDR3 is TGTGCCAGCAGCCTAAAACTAGCGGAACCTCAAGCAGATACGCAGTATTTT.

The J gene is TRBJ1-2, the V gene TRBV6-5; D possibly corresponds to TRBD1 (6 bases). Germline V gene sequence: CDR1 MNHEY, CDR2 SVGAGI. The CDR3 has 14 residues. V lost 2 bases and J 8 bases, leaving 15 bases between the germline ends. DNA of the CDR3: TGTGCCAGCAGTTACCCGGGGGGCAGAGGAGGCTACACCTTC. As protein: CASSYPGGRGGYTF.

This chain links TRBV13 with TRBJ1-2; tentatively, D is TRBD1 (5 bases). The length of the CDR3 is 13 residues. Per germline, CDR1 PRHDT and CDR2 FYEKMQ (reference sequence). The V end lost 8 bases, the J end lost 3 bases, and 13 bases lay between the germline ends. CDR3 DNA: TGTGCCAGCTCCATGGGGCTCGACTATGGCTACACCTTC. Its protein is CASSMGLDYGYTF.

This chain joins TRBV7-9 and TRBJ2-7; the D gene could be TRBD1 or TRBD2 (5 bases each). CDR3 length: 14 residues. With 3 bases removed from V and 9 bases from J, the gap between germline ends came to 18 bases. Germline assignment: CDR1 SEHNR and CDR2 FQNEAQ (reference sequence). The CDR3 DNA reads TGTGCCAGCAGCTTCCCCGGCAGGGACCCGCCGCAGTACTTC. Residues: CASSFPGRDPPQYF. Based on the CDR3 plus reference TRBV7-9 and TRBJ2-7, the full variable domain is DTGVSQNPRHKITKRGQNVTFRCDPISEHNRLYWYRQTLGQGPEFLTYFQNEAQLEKSRLLSDRFSAERPKGSFSTLEIQRTEQGDSAMYLCASSFPGRDPPQYFGPGTRLTVT.

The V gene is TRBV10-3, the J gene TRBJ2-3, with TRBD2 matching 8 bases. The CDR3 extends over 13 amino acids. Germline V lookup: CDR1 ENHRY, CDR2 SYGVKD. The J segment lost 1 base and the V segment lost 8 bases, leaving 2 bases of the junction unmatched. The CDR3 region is CAIEAGGTDTQYF. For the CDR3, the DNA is TGTGCCATCGAAGCGGGGGGCACAGATACGCAGTATTTT.

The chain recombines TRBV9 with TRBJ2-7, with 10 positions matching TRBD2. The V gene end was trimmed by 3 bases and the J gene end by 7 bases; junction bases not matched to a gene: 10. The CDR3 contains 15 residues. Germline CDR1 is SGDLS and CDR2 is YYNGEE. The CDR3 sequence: CASSASGLASGEQYF. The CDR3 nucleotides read TGTGCCAGCAGCGCATCGGGACTAGCGAGTGGTGAGCAGTACTTC.

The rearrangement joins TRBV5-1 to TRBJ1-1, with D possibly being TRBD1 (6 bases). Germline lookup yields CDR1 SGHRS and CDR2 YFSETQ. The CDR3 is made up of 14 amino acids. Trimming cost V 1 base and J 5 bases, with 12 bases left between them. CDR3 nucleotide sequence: TGCGCCAGCAGCTTGAACAGGGACTGGACTGAAGCTTTCTTT. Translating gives CASSLNRDWTEAFF.

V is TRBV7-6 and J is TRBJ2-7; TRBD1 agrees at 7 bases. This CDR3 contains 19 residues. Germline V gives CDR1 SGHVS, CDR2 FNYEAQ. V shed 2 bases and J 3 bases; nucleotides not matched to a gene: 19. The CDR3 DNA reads TGTGCCAGCAGCTTAAACAGGGGATGGGCCGGAAGGCTGCACTACGAGCAGTACTTC. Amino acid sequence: CASSLNRGWAGRLHYEQYF.

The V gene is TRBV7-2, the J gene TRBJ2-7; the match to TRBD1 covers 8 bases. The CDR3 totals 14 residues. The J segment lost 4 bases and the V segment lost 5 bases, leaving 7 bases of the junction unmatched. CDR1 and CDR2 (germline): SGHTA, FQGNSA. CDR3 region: CASSRNQGAYEQYF. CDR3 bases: TGTGCCAGCAGCCGAAATCAGGGGGCATACGAGCAGTACTTC.

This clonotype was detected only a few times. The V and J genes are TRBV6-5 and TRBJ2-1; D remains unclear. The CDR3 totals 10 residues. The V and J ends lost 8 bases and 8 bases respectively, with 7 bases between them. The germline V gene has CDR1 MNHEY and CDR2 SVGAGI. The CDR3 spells CASGFDEQFF. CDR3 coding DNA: TGTGCCAGCGGTTTCGATGAGCAGTTCTTC.

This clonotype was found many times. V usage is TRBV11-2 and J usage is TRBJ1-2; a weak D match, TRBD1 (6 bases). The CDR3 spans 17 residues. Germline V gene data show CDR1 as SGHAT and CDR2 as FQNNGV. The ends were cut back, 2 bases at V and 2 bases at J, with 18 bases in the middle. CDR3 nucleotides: TGTGCCAGCAGCTTATTATCCCCCCGGACAGCCAACTATGGCTACACCTTC. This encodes CASSLLSPRTANYGYTF.

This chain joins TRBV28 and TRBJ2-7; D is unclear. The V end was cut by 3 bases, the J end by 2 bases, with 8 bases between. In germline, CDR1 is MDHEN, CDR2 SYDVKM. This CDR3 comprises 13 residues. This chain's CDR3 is CASSFLGTYEQYV. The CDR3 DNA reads TGTGCCAGCAGTTTTCTGGGAACCTACGAGCAGTACGTC.

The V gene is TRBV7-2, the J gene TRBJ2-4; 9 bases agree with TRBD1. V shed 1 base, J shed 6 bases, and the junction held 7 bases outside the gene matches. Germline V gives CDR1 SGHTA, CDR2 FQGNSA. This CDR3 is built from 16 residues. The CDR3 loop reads CASSLGYRGLGNIQYF. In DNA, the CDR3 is TGTGCCAGCAGCTTAGGCTACAGGGGGCTCGGAAACATTCAGTACTTC.

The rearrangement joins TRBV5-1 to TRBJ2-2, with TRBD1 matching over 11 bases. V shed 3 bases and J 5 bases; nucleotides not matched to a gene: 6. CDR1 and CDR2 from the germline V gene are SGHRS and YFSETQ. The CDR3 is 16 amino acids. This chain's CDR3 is CASSSGQGAGTGELFF. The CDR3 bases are TGCGCCAGCAGCTCCGGACAGGGGGCTGGGACCGGGGAGCTGTTTTTT.

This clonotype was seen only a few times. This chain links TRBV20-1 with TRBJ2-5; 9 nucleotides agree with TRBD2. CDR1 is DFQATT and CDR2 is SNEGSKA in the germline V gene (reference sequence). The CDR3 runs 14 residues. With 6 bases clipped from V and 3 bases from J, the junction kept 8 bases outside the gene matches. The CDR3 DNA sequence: TGCAGTGCGCCACGGACTAGCGTCAAAGAGACCCAGTACTTC. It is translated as CSAPRTSVKETQYF.

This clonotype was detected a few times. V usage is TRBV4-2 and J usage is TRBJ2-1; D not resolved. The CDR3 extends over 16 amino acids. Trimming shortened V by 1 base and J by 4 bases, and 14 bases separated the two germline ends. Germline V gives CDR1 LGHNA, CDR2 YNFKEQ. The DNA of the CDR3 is TGTGCCAGCAGCCAAGCAGGACGGATCATTTACAATGAGCAGTTCTTC. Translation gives CASSQAGRIIYNEQFF.

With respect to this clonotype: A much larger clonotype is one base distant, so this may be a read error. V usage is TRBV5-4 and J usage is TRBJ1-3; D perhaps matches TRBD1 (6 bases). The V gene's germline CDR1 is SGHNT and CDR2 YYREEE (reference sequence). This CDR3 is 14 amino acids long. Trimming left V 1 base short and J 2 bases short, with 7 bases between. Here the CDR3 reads CASSLYRAGNTIYF. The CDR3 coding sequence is TGTGCCAGCAGCTTGTACAGGGCTGGAAACACCATATATTTT.

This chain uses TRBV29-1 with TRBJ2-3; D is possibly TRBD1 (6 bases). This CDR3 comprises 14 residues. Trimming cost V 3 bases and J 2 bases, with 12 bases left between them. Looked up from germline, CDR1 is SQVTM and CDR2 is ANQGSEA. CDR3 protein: CSVELPGDTDTQYF. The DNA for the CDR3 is TGCAGCGTTGAGTTGCCAGGGGACACAGATACGCAGTATTTT.

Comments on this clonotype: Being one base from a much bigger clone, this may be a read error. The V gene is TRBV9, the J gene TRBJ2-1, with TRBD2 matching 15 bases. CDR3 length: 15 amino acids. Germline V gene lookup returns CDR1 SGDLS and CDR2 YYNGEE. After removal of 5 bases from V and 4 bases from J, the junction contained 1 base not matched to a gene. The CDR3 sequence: CASRGTSGGYNEQFF. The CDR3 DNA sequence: TGTGCCAGCAGGGGGACTAGCGGGGGGTACAATGAGCAGTTCTTC.

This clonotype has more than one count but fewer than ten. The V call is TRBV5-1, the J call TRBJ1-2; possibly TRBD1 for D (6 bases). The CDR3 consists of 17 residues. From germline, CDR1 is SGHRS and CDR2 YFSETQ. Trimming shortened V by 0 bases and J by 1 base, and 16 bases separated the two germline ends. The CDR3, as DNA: TGCGCCAGCAGCTTGGAAGACAGGAGCCCTTTTAACTATGGCTACACCTTC. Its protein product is CASSLEDRSPFNYGYTF.

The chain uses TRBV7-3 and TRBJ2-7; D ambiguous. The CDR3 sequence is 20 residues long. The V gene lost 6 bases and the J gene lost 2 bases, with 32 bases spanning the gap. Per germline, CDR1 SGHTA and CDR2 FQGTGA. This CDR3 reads CASSLTVLRTGGRQPYEQYF. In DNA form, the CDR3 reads TGTGCCAGCAGTCTCACCGTTTTACGGACGGGCGGCAGGCAGCCCTACGAGCAGTACTTC.